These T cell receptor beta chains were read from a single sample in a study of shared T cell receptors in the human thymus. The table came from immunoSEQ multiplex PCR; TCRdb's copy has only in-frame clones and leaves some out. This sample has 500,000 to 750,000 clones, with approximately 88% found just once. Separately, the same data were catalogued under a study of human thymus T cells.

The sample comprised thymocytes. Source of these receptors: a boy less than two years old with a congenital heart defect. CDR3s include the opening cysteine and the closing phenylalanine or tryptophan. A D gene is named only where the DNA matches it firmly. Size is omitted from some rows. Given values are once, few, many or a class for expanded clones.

TGTGCCAGCAGCTCACCGGGACTAGCGGGAGCTGAGACCCAGTACTTC,CASSSPGLAGAETQYF,TRBJ2-5,TRBV9,.,TRBD2
TGTGCCAGCAGCCGAAAGGGGGGACAGGCAGGCTACACCTTC,CASSRKGGQAGYTF,TRBJ1-2,TRBV7-2,.,TRBD1
TGTGCCAGCAGCTTGAACAGGGCTAACTATGGCTACACCTTC,CASSLNRANYGYTF,TRBJ1-2,TRBV5-4,.,.
TGTGCCAGCAGTTTCAGGTTAACGGGACTAGGGACAGAGACCCAGTACTTC,CASSFRLTGLGTETQYF,TRBJ2-5,TRBV27,few,TRBD2
TGCGCCAGCAGCCAAGGTCCCCCAGTATTGCGGGGTACCTCCTACAATGAGCAGTTCTTC,CASSQGPPVLRGTSYNEQFF,TRBJ2-1,TRBV4-3,.,.
TGTGCCAGCAGTGAAGGGCTCATACACGAGCAGTACTTC,CASSEGLIHEQYF,TRBJ2-7,TRBV6-1,.,.
TGTGCCAGCAGTCCACCGGAGTGGCGGGGCCAAGAGGCTAGCGGGAGTAATGAGCAGTTCTTC,CASSPPEWRGQEASGSNEQFF,TRBJ2-1,TRBV28,.,TRBD2
TGTGCCAGTAGTATGGGGGGACAGGGGGCGTACGAGCAGTACTTC,CASSMGGQGAYEQYF,TRBJ2-7,TRBV19,.,TRBD1
TGTGCCAGCAGCCCCAAGCGGGAGGAGGAAGACAATGAGCAGTTCTTC,CASSPKREEEDNEQFF,TRBJ2-1,TRBV28,.,TRBD2
TGTGCCAGCAGCTTGTTGGGGCGGGAGGCCCACGAGCAGTACTTC,CASSLLGREAHEQYF,TRBJ2-7,TRBV5-6,.,TRBD2
TGTGCCAGCAGTTACGGGGAGACCCGGAACGCTTTCTTT,CASSYGETRNAFF,TRBJ1-1,TRBV6-5,once,.
TGCGCCAGCAGGGGAGACACCTTGAACACCGAAGCTTTCTTT,CASRGDTLNTEAFF,TRBJ1-1,TRBV5-1,.,.
TGTGCCAGCCTCCGGGACAGAGATGGCTACACCTTC,CASLRDRDGYTF,TRBJ1-2,TRBV19,.,TRBD1